The entry below describes one TCR beta chain. The data were taken from a study of neoadjuvant anti-PD-1 for oral cavity cancer. At the level of the study: Patients mostly received three to four biweekly nivolumab doses at 3 mg/kg before surgery.

Germline assignment: CDR1 SGHDT and CDR2 YYEEEE. The CDR3 length is 15 residues. J lost 5 bases, V lost 4 bases, and 2 bases had no gene match. The repertoire was sequenced with immunoSEQ multiplex PCR; TCRdb's copy has only in-frame clones and lacks some. Of some 14,000 clones in the sample, about 74% were seen once. Time point reported: after neoadjuvant nivolumab, at surgical resection. Cohort: HPV-negative, locally advanced oral cavity squamous cell carcinoma patients. No culture or expansion preceded analysis of these blood cells. This TCR came from a person aged 35 to 85 with oral cavity squamous cell carcinoma. The gene calls are TRBV5-6 and TRBJ2-3, with 15 bases fitting TRBD2. Sample: PBMCs, taken after nivolumab (anti-PD-1) treatment. The CDR3 nucleotides are TGTGCCAGCAGCGAGGGACTAGCGGGAGGAGATACGCAGTATTTT. It codes for CASSEGLAGGDTQYF.